The T cell receptor (beta chain) under discussion was sequenced for a study of blood T cell repertoires in COVID-19. Original data processing: Scientists estimated how many nucleated cells there were by amplifying reference gene primers. The protocol was immunoSEQ multiplex PCR, while the TCRdb copy is restricted to in-frame clones and leaves out a portion. From that table come the V and J calls and clone size; the DNA was used to work out D and trimming. The sample holds about 300,000 clones, over 75% seen once. In terms of age and location, participants ranged from about 18 to 95 years and lived in under 30 US areas. Clinical history reported by participants formed the basis on which cohorts were assigned. CDR3 length: 14 residues. In germline, CDR1 is SGHNT, CDR2 YYREEE (reference sequence). Trimming pared 6 bases from V and 5 bases from J, leaving 17 bases between.

Sequenced material: PBMCs or T cells enriched from blood (not recorded which). This chain uses TRBV5-4 with TRBJ1-1; D might be TRBD1 (6 bases). This clonotype originated in a man aged 25 to 45 who had recovered from COVID-19. Here the CDR3 reads CASTEGVVWTEAFF. DNA for the CDR3: TGTGCCAGCACAGAGGGGGTCGTTTGGACTGAAGCTTTCTTT.